This T cell receptor (beta chain) was found in a study of a mutant IDH1 vaccine in newly diagnosed glioma. Time point specified: week 11, during vaccination. Doses of 300 ug of mutant IDH1 20-mer peptide were given with topical imiquimod. Newly diagnosed WHO grade 3 or 4 IDH1-mutant, ATRX-lost astrocytomas were identified in the donors. Only in-frame clones appear in the TCRdb table, and some are missing; sequencing was by immunoSEQ multiplex PCR. The sample consists of around 40,000 clones, 80% to 85% of them appearing once. About this clone: Its antigen is unidentified.

V was clipped by 4 bases and J by 4 bases; unmatched bases: 5. Looked up from germline, CDR1 is SGHRS and CDR2 is YFSETQ. This CDR3 has 13 residues. The chain has TRBV5-1 and TRBJ2-7; 7 bases are a match to TRBD1. Here the sequenced sample was PBMCs, taken from a glioma patient whose treatment included an IDH1 peptide vaccine. This TCR came from a middle-aged man with glioma. Here the CDR3 DNA reads TGCGCCAGCAGCCTTGACAGGGAATACGAGCAGTACTTC. Protein sequence: CASSLDREYEQYF.